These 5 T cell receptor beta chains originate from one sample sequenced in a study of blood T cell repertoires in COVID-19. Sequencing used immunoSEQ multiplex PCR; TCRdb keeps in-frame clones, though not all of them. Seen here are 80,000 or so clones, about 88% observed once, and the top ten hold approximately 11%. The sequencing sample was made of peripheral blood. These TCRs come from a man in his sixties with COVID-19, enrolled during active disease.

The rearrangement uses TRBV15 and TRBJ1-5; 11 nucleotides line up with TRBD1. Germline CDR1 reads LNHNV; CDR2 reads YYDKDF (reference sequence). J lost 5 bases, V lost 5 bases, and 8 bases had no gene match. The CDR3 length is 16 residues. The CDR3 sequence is CATSGRPGQGDQPQHF. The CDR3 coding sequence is TGTGCCACCAGCGGCCGACCGGGACAGGGGGATCAGCCCCAGCATTTT.

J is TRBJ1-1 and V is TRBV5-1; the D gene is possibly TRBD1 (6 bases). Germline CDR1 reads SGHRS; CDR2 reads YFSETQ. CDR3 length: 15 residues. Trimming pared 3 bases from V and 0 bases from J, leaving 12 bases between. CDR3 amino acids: CASSSAQGLNTEAFF. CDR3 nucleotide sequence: TGCGCCAGCAGCTCAGCACAGGGATTGAACACTGAAGCTTTCTTT.

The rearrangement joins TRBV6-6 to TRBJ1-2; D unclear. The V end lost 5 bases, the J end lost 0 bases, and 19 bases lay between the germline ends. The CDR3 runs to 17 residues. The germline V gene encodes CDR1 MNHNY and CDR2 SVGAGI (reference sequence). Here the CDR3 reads CASSQQSQPGANYGYTF. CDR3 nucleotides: TGTGCCAGCAGTCAGCAATCTCAACCGGGAGCTAACTATGGCTACACCTTC.

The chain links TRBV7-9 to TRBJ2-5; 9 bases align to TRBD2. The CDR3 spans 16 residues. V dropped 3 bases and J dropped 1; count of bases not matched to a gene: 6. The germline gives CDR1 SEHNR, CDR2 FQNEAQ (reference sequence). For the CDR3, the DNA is TGTGCCAGCAGCTTCTTGGCGGGAGGGGTCCAAGAGACCCAGTACTTC. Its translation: CASSFLAGGVQETQYF.

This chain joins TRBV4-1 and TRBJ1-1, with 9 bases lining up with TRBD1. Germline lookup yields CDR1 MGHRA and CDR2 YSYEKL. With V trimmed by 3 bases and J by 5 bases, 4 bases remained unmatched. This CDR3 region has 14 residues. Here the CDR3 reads CASSQDRGRTEAFF. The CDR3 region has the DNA TGCGCCAGCAGCCAGGACAGGGGTAGGACTGAAGCTTTCTTT.